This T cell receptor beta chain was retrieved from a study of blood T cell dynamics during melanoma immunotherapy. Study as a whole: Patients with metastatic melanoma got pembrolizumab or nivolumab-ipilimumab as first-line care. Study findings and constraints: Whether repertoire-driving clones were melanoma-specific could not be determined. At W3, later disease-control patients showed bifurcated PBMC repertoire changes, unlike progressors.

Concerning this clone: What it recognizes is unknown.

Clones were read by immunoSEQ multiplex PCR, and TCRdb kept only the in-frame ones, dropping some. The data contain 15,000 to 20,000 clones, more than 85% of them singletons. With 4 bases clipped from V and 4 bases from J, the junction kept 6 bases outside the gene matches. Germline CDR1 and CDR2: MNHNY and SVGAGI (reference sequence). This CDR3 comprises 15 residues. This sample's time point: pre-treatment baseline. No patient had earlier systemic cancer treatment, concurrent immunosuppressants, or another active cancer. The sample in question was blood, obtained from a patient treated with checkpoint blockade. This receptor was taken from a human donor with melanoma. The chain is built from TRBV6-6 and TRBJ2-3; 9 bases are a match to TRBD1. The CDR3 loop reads CASSSSGTGSDTQYF. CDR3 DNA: TGTGCCAGCAGTTCTTCCGGGACAGGGTCAGATACGCAGTATTTT.